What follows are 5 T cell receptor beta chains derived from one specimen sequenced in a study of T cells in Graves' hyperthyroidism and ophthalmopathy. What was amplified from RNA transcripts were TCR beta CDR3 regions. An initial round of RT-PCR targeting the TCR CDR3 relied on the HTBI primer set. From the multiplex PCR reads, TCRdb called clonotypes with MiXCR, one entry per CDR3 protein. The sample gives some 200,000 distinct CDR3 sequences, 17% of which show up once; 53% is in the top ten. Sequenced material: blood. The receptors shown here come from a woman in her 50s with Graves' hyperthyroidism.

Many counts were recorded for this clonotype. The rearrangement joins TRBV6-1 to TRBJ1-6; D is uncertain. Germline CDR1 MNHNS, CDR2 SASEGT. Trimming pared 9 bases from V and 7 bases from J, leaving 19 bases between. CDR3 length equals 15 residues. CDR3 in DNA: TGTGCCAGTATCTTCGAGGAGAAGCCAAATTCACCCCTCCACTTT. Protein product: CASIFEEKPNSPLHF.

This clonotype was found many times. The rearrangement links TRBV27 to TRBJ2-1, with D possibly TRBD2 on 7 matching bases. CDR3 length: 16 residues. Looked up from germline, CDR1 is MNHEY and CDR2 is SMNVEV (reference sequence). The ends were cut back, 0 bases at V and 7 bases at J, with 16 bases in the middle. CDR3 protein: CASSLSGGAGENEQFF. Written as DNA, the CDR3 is TGTGCCAGCAGTTTATCGGGGGGGGCAGGGGAGAATGAGCAGTTCTTC.

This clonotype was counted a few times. CDR3 DNA sequence: TGTGCCAGCAGGGGGACCTCAGTGGGGGGCTACACCTTC. This gives the protein CASRGTSVGGYTF. The V gene is TRBV2, the J gene TRBJ1-2; tentatively, D is TRBD1 (5 bases). V lost 6 bases to trimming and J lost 8 bases, with 16 bases between them. Germline V gene sequence: CDR1 SNHLY, CDR2 FYNNEI. The CDR3 totals 13 residues.

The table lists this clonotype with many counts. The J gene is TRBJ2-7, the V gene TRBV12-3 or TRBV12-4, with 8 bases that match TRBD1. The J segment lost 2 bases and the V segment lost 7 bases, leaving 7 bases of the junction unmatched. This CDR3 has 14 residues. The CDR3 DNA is TGTGCCAGCAAAATGGCAGGGGGCGCCTACGAGCAGTACTTC. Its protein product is CASKMAGGAYEQYF.

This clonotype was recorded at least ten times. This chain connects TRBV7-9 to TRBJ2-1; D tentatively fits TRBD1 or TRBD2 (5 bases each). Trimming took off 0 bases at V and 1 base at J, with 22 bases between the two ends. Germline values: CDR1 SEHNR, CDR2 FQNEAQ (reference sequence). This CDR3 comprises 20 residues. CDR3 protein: CASSLAPGTVGSVSYNEQFF. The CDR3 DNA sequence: TGTGCCAGCAGCTTAGCTCCCGGGACCGTCGGTTCAGTTTCCTACAATGAGCAGTTCTTC. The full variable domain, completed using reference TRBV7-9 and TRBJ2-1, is DTGVSQNPRHKITKRGQNVTFRCDPISEHNRLYWYRQTLGQGPEFLTYFQNEAQLEKSRLLSDRFSAERPKGSFSTLEIQRTEQGDSAMYLCASSLAPGTVGSVSYNEQFFGPGTRLTVL.